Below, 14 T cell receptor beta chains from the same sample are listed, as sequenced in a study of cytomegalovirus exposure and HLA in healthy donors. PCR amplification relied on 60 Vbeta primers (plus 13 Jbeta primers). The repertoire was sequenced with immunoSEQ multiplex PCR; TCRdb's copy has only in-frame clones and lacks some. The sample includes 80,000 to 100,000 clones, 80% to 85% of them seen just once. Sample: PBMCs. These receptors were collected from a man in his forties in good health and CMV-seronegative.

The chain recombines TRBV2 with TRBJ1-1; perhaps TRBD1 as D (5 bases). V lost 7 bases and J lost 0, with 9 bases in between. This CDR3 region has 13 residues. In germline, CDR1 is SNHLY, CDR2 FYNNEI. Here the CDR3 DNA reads TGTGCCAGCAAAGGGGAACTGAACACTGAAGCTTTCTTT. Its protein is CASKGELNTEAFF.

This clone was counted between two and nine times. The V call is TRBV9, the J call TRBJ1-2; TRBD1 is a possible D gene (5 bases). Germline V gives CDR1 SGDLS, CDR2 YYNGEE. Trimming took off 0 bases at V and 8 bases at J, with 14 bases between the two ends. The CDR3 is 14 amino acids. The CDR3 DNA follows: TGTGCCAGCAGCGTAGATGGGGCGCATGGGGGCTACACCTTC. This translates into CASSVDGAHGGYTF.

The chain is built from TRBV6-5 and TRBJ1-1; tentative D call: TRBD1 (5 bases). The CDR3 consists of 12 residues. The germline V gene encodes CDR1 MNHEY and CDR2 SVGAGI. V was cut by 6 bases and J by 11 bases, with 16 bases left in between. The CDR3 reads CASSTDRGGAFF. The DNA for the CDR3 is TGTGCCAGCAGCACAGATAGGGGTGGTGCTTTCTTT.

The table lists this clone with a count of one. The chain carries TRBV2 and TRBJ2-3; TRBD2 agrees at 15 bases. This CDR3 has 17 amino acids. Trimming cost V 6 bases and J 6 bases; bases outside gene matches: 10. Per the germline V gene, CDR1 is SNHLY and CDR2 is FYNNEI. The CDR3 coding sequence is TGTGCCAGCAGCCAAGGACTAGCGGGGGGGCCGGTGGATACGCAGTATTTT. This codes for CASSQGLAGGPVDTQYF.

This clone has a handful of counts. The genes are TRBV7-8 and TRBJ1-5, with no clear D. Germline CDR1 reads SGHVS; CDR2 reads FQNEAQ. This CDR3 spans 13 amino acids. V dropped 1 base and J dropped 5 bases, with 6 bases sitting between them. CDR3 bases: TGTGCCAGCAGCTTAGTAGCCGATCAGCCCCAGCATTTT. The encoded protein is CASSLVADQPQHF.

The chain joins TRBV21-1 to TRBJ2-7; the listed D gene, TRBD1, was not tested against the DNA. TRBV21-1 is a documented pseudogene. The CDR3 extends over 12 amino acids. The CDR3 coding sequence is TGTGCCAGCAGCATTCAGGGCTACGAGCAGTACTTC. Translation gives CASSIQGYEQYF.

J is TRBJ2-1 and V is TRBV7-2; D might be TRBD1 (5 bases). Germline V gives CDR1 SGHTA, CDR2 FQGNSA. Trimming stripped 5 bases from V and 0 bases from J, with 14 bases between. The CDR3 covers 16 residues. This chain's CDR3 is CASSRAPDSSYNEQFF. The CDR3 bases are TGTGCCAGCAGCCGGGCCCCAGACAGCTCCTACAATGAGCAGTTCTTC.

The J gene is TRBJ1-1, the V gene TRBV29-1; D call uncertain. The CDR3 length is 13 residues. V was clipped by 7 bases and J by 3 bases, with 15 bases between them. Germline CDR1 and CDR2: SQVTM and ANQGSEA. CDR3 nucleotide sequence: TGCAGCGCGAGGGCACGCGGGGACACTGAAGCTTTCTTT. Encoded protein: CSARARGDTEAFF.

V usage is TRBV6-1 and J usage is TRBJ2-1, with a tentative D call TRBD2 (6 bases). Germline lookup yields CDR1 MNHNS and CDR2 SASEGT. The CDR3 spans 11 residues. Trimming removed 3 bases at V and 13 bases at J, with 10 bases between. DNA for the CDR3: TGTGCCAGCAGTGATGGAGGGTTTCAGTTCTTC. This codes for CASSDGGFQFF.

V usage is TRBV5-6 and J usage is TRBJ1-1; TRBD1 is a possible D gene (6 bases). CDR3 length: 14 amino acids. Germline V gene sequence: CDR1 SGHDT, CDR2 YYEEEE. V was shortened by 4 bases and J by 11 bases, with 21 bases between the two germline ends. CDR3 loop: CASSRRDGGRWAFF. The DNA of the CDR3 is TGTGCCAGCAGCCGCCGGGACGGGGGGCGCTGGGCTTTCTTT. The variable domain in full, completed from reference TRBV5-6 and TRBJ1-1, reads DAGVTQSPTHLIKTRGQQVTLRCSPKSGHDTVSWYQQALGQGPQFIFQYYEEEERQRGNFPDRFSGHQFPNYSSELNVNALLLGDSALYLCASSRRDGGRWAFFGQGTRLTVV.

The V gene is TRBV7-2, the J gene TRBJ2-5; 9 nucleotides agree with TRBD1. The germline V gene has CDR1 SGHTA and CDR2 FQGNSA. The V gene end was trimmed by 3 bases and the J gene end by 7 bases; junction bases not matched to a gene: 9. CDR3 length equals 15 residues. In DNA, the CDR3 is TGTGCCAGCAGCTTGGACAGGGGCGGAGGAAGGACCCAGTACTTC. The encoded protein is CASSLDRGGGRTQYF.

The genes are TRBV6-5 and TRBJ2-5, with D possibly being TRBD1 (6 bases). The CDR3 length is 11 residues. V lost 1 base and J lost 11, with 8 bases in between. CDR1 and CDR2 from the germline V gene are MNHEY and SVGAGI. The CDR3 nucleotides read TGTGCCAGCAGTTACTTCGACAGGCAGTACTTC. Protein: CASSYFDRQYF.

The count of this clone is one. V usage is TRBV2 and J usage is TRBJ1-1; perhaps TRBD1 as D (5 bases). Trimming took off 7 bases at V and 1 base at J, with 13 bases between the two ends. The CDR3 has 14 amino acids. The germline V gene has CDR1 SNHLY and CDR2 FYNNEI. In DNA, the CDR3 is TGTGCCAGCAAGGCTCGGGGGGAGAACACTGAAGCTTTCTTT. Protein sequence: CASKARGENTEAFF.

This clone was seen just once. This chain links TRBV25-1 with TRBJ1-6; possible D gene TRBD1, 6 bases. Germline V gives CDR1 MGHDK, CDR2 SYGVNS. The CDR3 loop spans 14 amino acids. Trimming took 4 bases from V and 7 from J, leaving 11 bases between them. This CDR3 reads CASSGPGQNSPLHF. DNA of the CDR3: TGTGCCAGCAGTGGACCGGGACAAAATTCACCCCTCCACTTT. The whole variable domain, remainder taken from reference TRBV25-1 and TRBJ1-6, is EADIYQTPRYLVIGTGKKITLECSQTMGHDKMYWYQQDPGMELHLIHYSYGVNSTEKGDLSSESTVSRIRTEHFPLTLESARPSHTSQYLCASSGPGQNSPLHFGNGTRLTVT.